This T cell receptor beta chain is from a study of blood T cell repertoires in COVID-19. Study context: Samples came from the United States, Italy and Spain, spanning acute and convalescent COVID-19.

Authors' methods: Using reference gene primer amplification, nucleated cell counts were estimated. Sequencing was performed with immunoSEQ multiplex PCR; in TCRdb, only in-frame clones are kept and a portion is missing. D and trimming were read from the DNA, whereas the V and J calls and clone size are those reported in that table. This table has about 300,000 clones, roughly 89% appearing once. V lost 1 base and J lost 6, with 10 bases in between. The CDR3 contains 13 residues. Looked up from germline, CDR1 is GTSNPN and CDR2 is SVGIG (reference sequence). V usage is TRBV30 and J usage is TRBJ1-5; D not resolved. Sequencing was carried out using peripheral blood. The sequence was collected from a woman aged 25 to 39 with COVID-19, enrolled during active disease. The CDR3 sequence is CAWSERVSQPQHF. For the CDR3, the DNA is TGTGCCTGGAGTGAGCGTGTTAGTCAGCCCCAGCATTTT. Filled out from reference TRBV30 and TRBJ1-5, the complete variable domain reads SQTIHQWPATLVQPVGSPLSLECTVEGTSNPNLYWYRQAAGRGLQLLFYSVGIGQISSEVPQNLSASRPQDRQFILSSKKLLLSDSGFYLCAWSERVSQPQHFGDGTRLSIL.